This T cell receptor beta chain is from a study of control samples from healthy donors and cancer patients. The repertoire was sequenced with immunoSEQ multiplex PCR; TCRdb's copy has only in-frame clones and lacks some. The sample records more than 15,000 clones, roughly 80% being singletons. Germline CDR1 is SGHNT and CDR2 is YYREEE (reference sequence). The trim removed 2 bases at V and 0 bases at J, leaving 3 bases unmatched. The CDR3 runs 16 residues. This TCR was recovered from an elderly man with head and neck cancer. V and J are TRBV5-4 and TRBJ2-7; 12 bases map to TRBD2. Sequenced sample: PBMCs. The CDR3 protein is CASSFGLAGLSYEQYF. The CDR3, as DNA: TGTGCCAGCAGCTTCGGACTAGCGGGGCTCTCCTACGAGCAGTACTTC.